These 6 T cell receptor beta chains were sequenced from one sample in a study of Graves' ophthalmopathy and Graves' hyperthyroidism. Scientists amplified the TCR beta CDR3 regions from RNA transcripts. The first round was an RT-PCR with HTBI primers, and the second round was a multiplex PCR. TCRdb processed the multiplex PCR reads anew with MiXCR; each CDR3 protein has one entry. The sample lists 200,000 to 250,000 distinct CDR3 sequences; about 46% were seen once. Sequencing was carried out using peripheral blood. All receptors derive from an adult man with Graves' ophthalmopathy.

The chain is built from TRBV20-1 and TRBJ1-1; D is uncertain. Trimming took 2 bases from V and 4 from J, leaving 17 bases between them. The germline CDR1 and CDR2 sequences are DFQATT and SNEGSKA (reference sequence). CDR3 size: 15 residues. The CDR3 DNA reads TGCAGTGCTAGACCCGCCGCGGGAGTTAGCACTGAAGCTTTCTTT. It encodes CSARPAAGVSTEAFF.

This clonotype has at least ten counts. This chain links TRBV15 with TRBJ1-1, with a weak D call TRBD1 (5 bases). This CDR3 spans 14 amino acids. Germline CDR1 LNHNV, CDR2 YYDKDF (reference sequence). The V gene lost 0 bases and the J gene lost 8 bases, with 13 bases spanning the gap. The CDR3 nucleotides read TGTGCCACCAGCAGAGATGGGACGCCCCCAGAAGCTTTCTTT. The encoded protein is CATSRDGTPPEAFF.

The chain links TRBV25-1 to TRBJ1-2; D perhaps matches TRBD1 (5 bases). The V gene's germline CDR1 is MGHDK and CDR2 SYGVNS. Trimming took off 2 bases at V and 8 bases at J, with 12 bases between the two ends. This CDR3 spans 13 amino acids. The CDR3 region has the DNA TGTGCCAGCAGTGAAGCGGTGACAGTAGGCTACACCTTC. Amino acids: CASSEAVTVGYTF.

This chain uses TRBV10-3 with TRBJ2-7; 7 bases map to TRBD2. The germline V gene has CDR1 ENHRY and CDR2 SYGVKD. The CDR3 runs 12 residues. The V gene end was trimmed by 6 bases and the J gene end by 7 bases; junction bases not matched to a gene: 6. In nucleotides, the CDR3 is TGTGCCATCAGCGGGGGGTCTAAAGAGCAGTACTTC. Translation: CAISGGSKEQYF.

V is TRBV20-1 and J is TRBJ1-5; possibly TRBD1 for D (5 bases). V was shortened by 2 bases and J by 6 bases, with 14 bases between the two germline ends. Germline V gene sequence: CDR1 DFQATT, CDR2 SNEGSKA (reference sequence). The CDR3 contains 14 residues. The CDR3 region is CSARKPDSSQPQHF. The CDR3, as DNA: TGCAGTGCTAGAAAGCCCGACAGTAGTCAGCCCCAGCATTTT.

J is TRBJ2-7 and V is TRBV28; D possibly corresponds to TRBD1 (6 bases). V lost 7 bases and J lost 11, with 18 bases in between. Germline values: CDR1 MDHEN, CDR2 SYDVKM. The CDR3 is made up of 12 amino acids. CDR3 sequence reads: CASNGGSYIKYF. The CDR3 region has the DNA TGTGCCAGCAATGGGGGCAGTTATATTAAGTACTTC.